The 15 T cell receptor beta chains in this list originate from one sample, sequenced in a study of T cell responses to AZD1222 COVID-19 vaccine. TCRdb's table, derived via immunoSEQ multiplex PCR, lists solely in-frame clones and lacks some. Among more than 140,000 clones listed, around 88% were seen once. This material consisted of peripheral blood, taken on day 0 of MenACWY control vaccination. The receptors shown here come from an adult in good health.

This rearrangement joins TRBV5-6 to TRBJ1-1; D unresolved. The CDR3 loop spans 13 amino acids. The germline CDR1 and CDR2 sequences are SGHDT and YYEEEE. V was pared by 4 bases and J by 8 bases, with 15 bases between. The CDR3 spells CASSAPGSHEAFF. The CDR3 bases are TGTGCCAGCAGCGCTCCAGGAAGTCACGAAGCTTTCTTT.

This clone occurred a few times. The chain combines TRBV6-2 or TRBV6-3 with TRBJ2-5; D remains unclear. The CDR3 sequence is 11 residues long. The germline V gene encodes CDR1 MNHEY and CDR2 SVGEGT. V gave up 5 bases and J gave up 0 bases, with 1 base separating them. CDR3 in DNA: TGTGCCAGCAGTAACCAAGAGACCCAGTACTTC. This encodes CASSNQETQYF.

The chain carries TRBV7-9 and TRBJ1-1; tentative D call: TRBD1 (6 bases). The germline V gene encodes CDR1 SEHNR and CDR2 FQNEAQ (reference sequence). The V end lost 1 base, the J end lost 0 bases, and 12 bases lay between the germline ends. CDR3 length: 16 residues. CDR3 loop: CASSLGHRALNTEAFF. CDR3 DNA: TGTGCCAGCAGCTTAGGTCACAGGGCCTTGAACACTGAAGCTTTCTTT.

The chain recombines TRBV18 with TRBJ2-7, with D maybe TRBD1 (7 bases). This CDR3 is 12 amino acids long. Trimming removed 6 bases from V and 6 bases from J, with 12 bases in between. CDR1 is KGHSH and CDR2 is LQKENI in the germline V gene. The CDR3 reads CASSRDSFEQYF. The CDR3 DNA reads TGTGCCAGCTCGCGGGACAGCTTCGAGCAGTACTTC.

The chain links TRBV6-5 to TRBJ2-2, with 8 bases matching TRBD2. Germline trimming cut 6 bases from V and 5 bases from J; bases unmatched to any gene: 8. CDR3 size: 15 residues. Germline V gene lookup returns CDR1 MNHEY and CDR2 SVGAGI. CDR3 nucleotide sequence: TGTGCCAGCAGACCCCTTAGCGGGAAGACCGGGGAGCTGTTTTTT. Amino acid sequence: CASRPLSGKTGELFF.

This chain connects TRBV6-2 or TRBV6-3 to TRBJ1-1; 7 positions agree with TRBD1. The CDR3 is made up of 15 amino acids. Germline loops: CDR1 MNHEY, CDR2 SVGEGT. The V gene end was trimmed by 0 bases and the J gene end by 1 base; junction bases not matched to a gene: 2. CDR3 in amino acids: CASSYSNRGNTEAFF. CDR3 sequence (DNA): TGTGCCAGCAGTTACTCGAACAGGGGGAACACTGAAGCTTTCTTT.

The J gene is TRBJ1-1, the V gene TRBV25-1, with TRBD1 identical over 9 bases. V trimming: 9 bases; J trimming: 11 bases; junction bases outside the gene matches: 13. The CDR3 consists of 13 residues. Germline V CDR1 and CDR2: MGHDK, SYGVNS. CDR3 residues: CASSYRGRGPAFF. The DNA for the CDR3 is TGTGCCAGTAGTTACAGGGGGCGCGGACCGGCTTTCTTT.

The chain employs TRBV7-3 and TRBJ1-1; D remains unclear. Trimming took off 3 bases at V and 3 bases at J, with 17 bases between the two ends. Germline loops: CDR1 SGHTA, CDR2 FQGTGA. The CDR3 runs 16 residues. CDR3 residues: CASSLRAVRGYTEAFF. The CDR3 nucleotides are TGTGCCAGCAGCTTGAGGGCCGTTCGGGGTTACACTGAAGCTTTCTTT.

The rearrangement uses TRBV19 and TRBJ1-1; the D is unclear. CDR3 size: 11 residues. Germline assignment: CDR1 LNHDA and CDR2 SQIVND (reference sequence). V lost 5 bases, J lost 8 bases, and 9 bases lay in between. CDR3 in DNA: TGTGCCAGTAGTGCCCCGGGGGAAGCTTTCTTT. This codes for CASSAPGEAFF.

The chain links TRBV3-1 (or the pseudogene TRBV3-2) to TRBJ1-6, with 7 nucleotides matching TRBD1. V lost 3 bases to trimming and J lost 7 bases; unmatched junction nucleotides: 3. CDR1 is LGHDT, CDR2 YNNKEL, per germline (reference sequence). The CDR3 has 14 residues. CDR3 in amino acids: CASSQTRGNSPLHF. The CDR3 region has the DNA TGTGCCAGCAGCCAGACCAGGGGGAATTCACCCCTCCACTTT.

This chain connects TRBV30 to TRBJ2-5; D is unclear. This CDR3 has 11 amino acids. The V gene's germline CDR1 is GTSNPN and CDR2 SVGIG (reference sequence). The ends were cut back, 0 bases at V and 5 bases at J, with 4 bases in the middle. The CDR3 sequence: CAWSVGETQYF. DNA of the CDR3: TGTGCCTGGAGTGTCGGGGAGACCCAGTACTTC. Together with reference TRBV30 and TRBJ2-5, the CDR3 gives the full variable domain: SQTIHQWPATLVQPVGSPLSLECTVEGTSNPNLYWYRQAAGRGLQLLFYSVGIGQISSEVPQNLSASRPQDRQFILSSKKLLLSDSGFYLCAWSVGETQYFGPGTRLLVL.

This chain links TRBV3-1 (or the pseudogene TRBV3-2) with TRBJ1-1, with D perhaps TRBD1 (5 bases). The germline V gene has CDR1 LGHDT and CDR2 YNNKEL (reference sequence). CDR3 length: 12 residues. Trimming left V 4 bases short and J 6 bases short, with 9 bases between. The CDR3 bases are TGTGCCAGCAGCCGAGACAGCTCTGAAGCTTTCTTT. It yields the protein CASSRDSSEAFF.

With regard to this clone: A junction end diverges from the germline sequence, so it may reflect a read error. The rearrangement joins TRBV4-2 to TRBJ2-7; 10 nucleotides align to TRBD1. Germline V gene lookup returns CDR1 LGHNA and CDR2 YNFKEQ. The CDR3 has 14 residues. The DNA of the CDR3 is TGTGCCAGCAGCGAAGACAGGGGGCATTACGAGCAGTACTTC. It codes for CASSEDRGHYEQYF.

The V and J genes are TRBV5-4 and TRBJ2-5; possibly TRBD2 for D (5 bases). The germline V gene encodes CDR1 SGHNT and CDR2 YYREEE (reference sequence). This CDR3 contains 15 residues. Deletions cut 0 bases from V and 1 base from J, with 10 bases between. The CDR3 DNA is TGTGCCAGCAGCTTGGAGGCGGGTCTCCAAGAGACCCAGTACTTC. Translation gives CASSLEAGLQETQYF.

The chain couples TRBV19 to TRBJ2-3; 15 bases are shared with TRBD2. CDR3 length: 16 residues. Germline loops: CDR1 LNHDA, CDR2 SQIVND (reference sequence). The trim removed 3 bases at V and 4 bases at J, leaving 2 bases unmatched. This chain's CDR3 is CASSIWTSGGADTQYF. As DNA, the CDR3 is TGTGCCAGTAGTATTTGGACTAGCGGGGGGGCAGATACGCAGTATTTT.